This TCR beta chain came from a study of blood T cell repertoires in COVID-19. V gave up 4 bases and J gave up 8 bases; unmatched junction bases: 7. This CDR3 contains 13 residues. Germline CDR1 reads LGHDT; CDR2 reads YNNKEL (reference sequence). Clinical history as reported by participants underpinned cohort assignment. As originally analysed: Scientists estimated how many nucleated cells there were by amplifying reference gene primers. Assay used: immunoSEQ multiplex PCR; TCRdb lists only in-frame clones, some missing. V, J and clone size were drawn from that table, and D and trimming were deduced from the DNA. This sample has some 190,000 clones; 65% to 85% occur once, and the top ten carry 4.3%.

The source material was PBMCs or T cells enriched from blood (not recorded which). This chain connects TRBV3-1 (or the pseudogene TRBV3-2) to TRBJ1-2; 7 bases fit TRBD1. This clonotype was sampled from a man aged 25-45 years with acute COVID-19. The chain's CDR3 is CASSPQGFGGYTF. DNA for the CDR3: TGTGCCAGCAGCCCACAGGGGTTTGGAGGCTACACCTTC.